This T cell receptor beta chain was found in a study of blood T cell repertoires in COVID-19. The germline V gene encodes CDR1 SGHRS and CDR2 YFSETQ. The CDR3 length is 15 residues. Trimming shortened V by 0 bases and J by 3 bases, and 13 bases separated the two germline ends. Libraries were prepared by immunoSEQ multiplex PCR; TCRdb keeps only in-frame clonotypes and omits some of them. The table lists about 250,000 clones, 90% of them singletons. The chain is built from TRBV5-1 and TRBJ2-7, with no clear D. The sequencing input was peripheral blood. The clonotype originates from a woman aged 55-69 years with COVID-19, enrolled during active disease. Here the CDR3 DNA reads TGCGCCAGCAGCTTGGATGGCCGAACCTTCTACGAGCAGTACTTC. Translating it yields CASSLDGRTFYEQYF.